The sequence of this T cell receptor beta chain was determined in a study of T cell responses to AZD1222 COVID-19 vaccine. Overall study results and limits: Seropositive status at baseline applied to only six AZD1222 recipients.

The CDR3 loop spans 12 amino acids. V gave up 5 bases and J gave up 5 bases, with 6 bases separating them. CDR1 is MRHNA and CDR2 is SNTAGT in the germline V gene. A note on this clone: The antigen remains unidentified.

Clones were sequenced by immunoSEQ multiplex PCR, and TCRdb holds only the in-frame ones, with some missing. The sample consists of about 120,000 clones, approximately 89% of them appearing once. This rearrangement joins TRBV6-4 to TRBJ2-2; D perhaps matches TRBD1 (5 bases). Sequences were derived from peripheral blood, sampled on day 0 of AZD1222 vaccination. This receptor was identified in an adult in good health. CDR3: CASSYRTGELFF. CDR3 in DNA: TGTGCCAGCAGTTACAGGACCGGGGAGCTGTTTTTT.